This T cell receptor beta chain derives from a study of T cells in severe cutaneous drug reactions. Study outcomes and limitations: Tolerant-control and healthy-donor PBMC lacked or rarely had the public CDR3 found in blisters.

This clonotype is medium-sized by frequency. The antigen remains unidentified. This CDR3 region has 13 residues. Germline V lookup: CDR1 MNHNS, CDR2 SASEGT. The patients sequenced had a carbamazepine-induced Stevens-Johnson syndrome or toxic epidermal necrolysis reaction. TCR subtype-specific primers in iRepertoire multiplex PCR prepared libraries for bulk and single-cell sequencing. No DNA is given; TCRdb re-called the multiplex PCR reads and lists each CDR3 protein once. In all, the sample yields about 3,800 distinct CDR3 sequences. The V and J genes are TRBV6-1 and TRBJ1-2. This TCR was sampled from a human donor with Stevens-Johnson syndrome, a severe cutaneous drug reaction. The sequencing input was PBMCs. This CDR3 is CASSMSGVEGYTF.